This T cell receptor beta chain was retrieved from a study of T cell responses to AZD1222 COVID-19 vaccine. The study, taken as a whole, reports: Spike-specific TCR breadth and depth rose after two AZD1222 doses.

Germline V gene lookup returns CDR1 SGHTA and CDR2 FQGTGA. The V end was cut by 11 bases, the J end by 0 bases, with 27 bases between. The CDR3 consists of 18 residues. Points on this clone: Its antigen remains unidentified.

The assay was immunoSEQ multiplex PCR, and TCRdb's table has in-frame clones only and misses some. The sample has about 99,000 clones, roughly 88% seen once. The TCR comes from an adult in good health. V is TRBV7-3 and J is TRBJ2-3, with D perhaps given as TRBD1 or TRBD2 (5 bases each). The starting material was peripheral blood, obtained on day 0 of AZD1222 vaccination. CDR3 DNA sequence: TGTGCCGATGGGGAACCGGGACGGCCAATTTCGAGCACAGATACGCAGTATTTT. Its translation: CADGEPGRPISSTDTQYF.